This entry concerns a single T cell receptor beta chain. It has no known antigen specificity. At one end the junction does not follow the germline gene, possibly because of a read error. CDR1 and CDR2, per the germline V gene, are SGHTA and FQGNSA. There are 14 amino acids in the CDR3, from cysteine to phenylalanine inclusive. The read is trimmed to its CDR3 DNA, 42 bases read in frame from base 1. These data come from a study of human T cells and chemical hapten exposure (dated by TCRdb to the early 2020s). In the study overall: For sensitization, 2% DPC in acetone was applied to an approximately 2 cm by approximately 2 cm area of upper inner arm skin. Weekly therapeutic DPC doses were additionally applied to the scalp of patients throughout the approximately 24-week study period. Patch testing was done on the upper back using Finn chambers containing 0.01% DPC, and results were scored after 6 days according to International Contact Dermatitis Research Group standards. Alopecia areata with under or over 50% scalp involvement, alopecia totalis and alopecia universalis were represented in the patient cohort, which was mostly female. Libraries were pooled for sequencing, and variation in per-sample TCR yields was attributed mainly to small differences in library volumes within the pool. This study followed changes in the peripheral blood TCR repertoire in vivo during primary and secondary sensitization of alopecia patients to the hapten diphenylcyclopropenone (DPC). Blood samples were taken from patients before sensitization (week 0) and at 2, 6 and about 24 weeks after DPC sensitization. About 28 alopecia patients gave blood for TCR sequencing at one to four time points (pre-sensitization, 2, 6 and 24 weeks). Broad study findings and their caveats: DPC sensitization did not change how many TCRs were above 1 in 1000 frequency, and no evidence was found of alterations in global repertoire structure. Patch test score was positively correlated with the number of PT1 expanded TCRs, with significance at thresholds 8, 16 and 32 but not at 4. Because all patients had alopecia, a presumed autoimmune disease, the immune response of the patients might differ from that of healthy individuals. Significantly more large CDR3 similarity clusters were formed by expanded TCRs than by pre-sensitization or healthy control sets, consistent with antigen-driven responses. Repeated subsampling changed both the strength of the expansion versus patch-test correlation and the threshold at which that correlation became significant.

The time point label, as the study defines it: patch test 3, about 24 weeks after DPC sensitization. According to the study, the label for this sample's treatment or condition signals: therapeutic diphenylcyclopropenone sensitization with weekly scalp DPC. Blood at each patch-test visit was drawn before the patch test was applied. Patients were considered eligible if aged 18 to 70, diagnosed with alopecia and deemed suitable for DPC therapy, and patients were excluded if pregnant. Total RNA was isolated from unfractionated whole blood collected in Tempus Blood RNA tubes. The library was produced with RACE. Sequencing relied on a NextSeq 500. During library preparation, unique molecular identifiers were attached to individual cDNA molecules so that TCRs could be counted quantitatively and reproducibly. Each blood RNA sample was used to sequence both TCR alpha and TCR beta chains. The paper's processing steps were these. Samples had a median of about 90,000 TCRs, with a range from roughly 23,224 to 700,000. The Decombinator software suite was used to annotate the V, J and CDR3 of the TCR reads. Every sample was subsampled to the same number of TCRs (28,000) for the PS versus PT1 abundance plots. Expanded TCRs were defined as absent before sensitization and observed at least eight times at the 2-week time point. TCRdb reran the public reads through fastp at Q25 and MiXCR, keeping productive beta chains. Entries are consolidated by CDR3 protein sequence, retaining the most common genes and DNA. Clone size and V and J calls follow TCRdb, not the original study. The sample has some 110,000 distinct CDR3 sequences on record, roughly a third of them singletons. The leading ten clones occupy approximately 3% of the sample.

This receptor was obtained from a man between 35 and 55 years old with alopecia areata. Some clones in this sample may be carry-over from other donors' samples. The chain is encoded by TRBV7-2 joined to TRBJ2-1; 6 matching bases give a weak D call of TRBD2. The specimen comprised whole blood, sampled in connection with sensitization to the hapten diphenylcyclopropenone (DPC). The CDR3 has the sequence CASGLTGTPDEQFF. In nucleotide form, the sequence is TGTGCCAGCGGCTTGACCGGGACTCCCGATGAGCAGTTCTTC.